These 7 T cell receptor beta chains were all obtained from the same sample, sequenced in a study of graft-versus-host responses after intestinal transplantation. The protocol was immunoSEQ multiplex PCR, while the TCRdb copy is restricted to in-frame clones and leaves out a portion. Among about 90,000 clones listed, approximately 89% were seen once. Their specific antigens are unknown. Sequencing used unstimulated CD4+ T cells sorted from spleen or lymph node cells, obtained before transplant. The receptors originated from a human donor who was the organ donor for an intestinal transplant.

The J gene is TRBJ2-5, the V gene TRBV28, with TRBD2 matching over 14 bases. The better agreement between TRBJ2-7 and the DNA end casts doubt on the J call. This CDR3 is 16 amino acids long. In germline, CDR1 is MDHEN, CDR2 SYDVKM. CDR3 DNA sequence: TGTGCCAGCAGTTCTTCCGGGACTAGCGGGAGTTACGAGCAGTACTTC. The encoded protein is CASSSSGTSGSYEQYF.

This clone was detected only once. The chain employs TRBV6-1 and TRBJ2-1, with 11 bases that match TRBD2. CDR1 and CDR2 from the germline V gene are MNHNS and SASEGT. V gave up 4 bases and J gave up 5 bases; unmatched junction bases: 10. The CDR3 loop spans 17 amino acids. The CDR3 bases are TGTGCCAGCAGTGTAGTACCGGGACTAGCGGAGGACAATGAGCAGTTCTTC. It yields the protein CASSVVPGLAEDNEQFF.

The CDR3 loop reads CASKGGGGSQYF. The DNA of the CDR3 is TGTGCCAGCAAGGGGGGCGGGGGGAGCCAGTACTTC. The V call is TRBV6-1, the J call TRBJ2-5; 8 bases line up with TRBD2. The ends lost 7 bases at V and 10 bases at J; junction bases unmatched: 8. Germline V gives CDR1 MNHNS, CDR2 SASEGT. The CDR3 runs to 12 residues.

This rearrangement joins TRBV29-1 to TRBJ2-7; 7 bases line up with TRBD1. V lost 3 bases, J lost 1 base, and 0 bases stayed unmatched. The CDR3 covers 12 residues. Germline-derived CDR1 and CDR2 are SQVTM and ANQGSEA. The CDR3 DNA sequence: TGCAGCGTTGAGGACAGGTCCTACGAGCAGTACTTC. Residues: CSVEDRSYEQYF.

The gene calls are TRBV25-1 and TRBJ1-2; TRBD1 might be the D (6 bases). Per germline, CDR1 MGHDK and CDR2 SYGVNS. This CDR3 is built from 12 residues. The V and J ends lost 7 bases and 1 base respectively, with 7 bases between them. The CDR3 DNA follows: TGTGCCAGCAAACAGGGTAACTATGGCTACACCTTC. It specifies CASKQGNYGYTF.

The chain has TRBV4-1 and TRBJ2-5; D may be TRBD1 (6 bases). V dropped 6 bases and J dropped 5 bases, with 16 bases sitting between them. CDR3 length equals 14 residues. Germline CDR1 and CDR2: MGHRA and YSYEKL. CDR3: CASREWGLKETQYF. The CDR3 DNA follows: TGCGCCAGCAGGGAGTGGGGGCTAAAGGAGACCCAGTACTTC.

The chain is built from TRBV10-3 and TRBJ2-7; no firm D call. This CDR3 comprises 12 residues. V gave up 5 bases and J gave up 0 bases, with 5 bases separating them. Germline CDR1 is ENHRY and CDR2 is SYGVKD. The CDR3 spells CAISPSSYEQYF. In DNA, the CDR3 is TGTGCCATCAGTCCCTCCTCCTACGAGCAGTACTTC.